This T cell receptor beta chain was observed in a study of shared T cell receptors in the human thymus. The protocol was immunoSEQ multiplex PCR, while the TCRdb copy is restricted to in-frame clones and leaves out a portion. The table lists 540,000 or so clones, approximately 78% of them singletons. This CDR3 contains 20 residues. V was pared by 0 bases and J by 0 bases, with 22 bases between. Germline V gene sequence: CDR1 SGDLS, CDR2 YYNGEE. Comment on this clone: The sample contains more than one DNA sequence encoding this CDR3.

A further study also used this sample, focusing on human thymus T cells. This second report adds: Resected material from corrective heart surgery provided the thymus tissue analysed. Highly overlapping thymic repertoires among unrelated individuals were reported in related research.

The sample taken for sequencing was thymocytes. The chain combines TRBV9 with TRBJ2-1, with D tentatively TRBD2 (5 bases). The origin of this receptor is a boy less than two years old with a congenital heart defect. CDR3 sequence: CASSVAAAGPLVSSYNEQFF. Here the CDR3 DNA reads TGTGCCAGCAGCGTAGCGGCGGCGGGCCCCCTCGTGAGCTCCTACAATGAGCAGTTCTTC.